The 27 T cell receptor beta chains in this list originate from one sample, sequenced in a study of blood T cell repertoires in COVID-19. The table came from immunoSEQ multiplex PCR; TCRdb's copy has only in-frame clones and leaves some out. The table shows more than 150,000 clones, with about 80% occurring only once. Input material: peripheral blood. These receptors originate from a man between 65 and 85 years old who had recovered from COVID-19.

The rearrangement uses TRBV6-2 or TRBV6-3 and TRBJ2-1; 11 bases match TRBD2. Unmatched junction bases numbered 13, after V lost 3 bases and J lost 6 bases. The CDR3 runs 18 residues. Per the germline V gene, CDR1 is MNHEY and CDR2 is SVGEGT. The DNA for the CDR3 is TGTGCCAGCAGTTATTCTCAAACTAGCGGGAGAGGCCGCAATGAGCAGTTCTTC. It specifies CASSYSQTSGRGRNEQFF.

The chain links TRBV6-2 or TRBV6-3 to TRBJ1-5; TRBD1 might be the D (6 bases). Per germline, CDR1 MNHEY and CDR2 SVGEGT. The CDR3 covers 15 residues. V lost 0 bases to trimming and J lost 4 bases, with 10 bases between them. The CDR3 is CASSYSRTVNQPQHF. The CDR3 bases are TGTGCCAGCAGTTACTCGAGGACAGTGAATCAGCCCCAGCATTTT.

The chain links TRBV5-1 to TRBJ1-3; possibly TRBD1 for D (5 bases). The CDR3 is 16 residues long. V was trimmed by 1 base and J by 0 bases, leaving 11 bases between them. Germline lookup yields CDR1 SGHRS and CDR2 YFSETQ. The CDR3 sequence is CASSLQSGGSGNTIYF. The CDR3 DNA is TGCGCCAGCAGCTTGCAATCGGGGGGCTCTGGAAACACCATATATTTT.

This chain connects TRBV11-1 to TRBJ2-1; TRBD2 matches at 10 bases. Germline V gene data show CDR1 as SGHAT and CDR2 as FQDESV (reference sequence). V lost 8 bases and J lost 7; bases outside the gene matches: 14. This CDR3 is 16 amino acids long. As DNA, the CDR3 is TGTGCCAGCGCCCCTCCAGCGGGAGGGCCGGGTAATGAGCAGTTCTTC. Translated, it gives CASAPPAGGPGNEQFF.

Remarks on this clone: The germline gene is not matched at one end of the junction; a read error may be the cause. The chain combines TRBV5-1 with TRBJ2-6, with D maybe TRBD1 (5 bases). Germline values: CDR1 SGHRS, CDR2 YFSETQ. The CDR3 runs to 15 residues. Here the CDR3 DNA reads TGCGCCAGCAGCTTGGAGTCCTCTGGGGCCAACGTCCTGACCTTC. This encodes CASSLESSGANVLTF. Filled out from reference TRBV5-1 and TRBJ2-6, the complete variable domain reads KAGVTQTPRYLIKTRGQQVTLSCSPISGHRSVSWYQQTPGQGLQFLFEYFSETQRNKGNFPGRFSGRQFSNSRSEMNVSTLELGDSALYLCASSLESSGANVLTFGAGSRLTVL.

The gene calls are TRBV11-2 and TRBJ2-7; 8 nucleotides line up with TRBD1. The CDR3 has 18 amino acids. Germline trimming cut 7 bases from V and 6 bases from J; bases unmatched to any gene: 23. The V gene's germline CDR1 is SGHAT and CDR2 FQNNGV. The CDR3 loop is CASTEARGGWGRGREQYF. CDR3 nucleotides: TGTGCCAGCACCGAAGCCAGGGGTGGTTGGGGCAGGGGGCGCGAGCAGTACTTC.

The sample holds one count of this clone. The rearrangement links TRBV10-2 to TRBJ2-7; 7 bases map to TRBD1. Trimming cost V 6 bases and J 5 bases; bases outside gene matches: 4. Germline values: CDR1 WSHSY, CDR2 SAAADI. The CDR3 is 12 amino acids. The DNA of the CDR3 is TGCGCCAGCAGGGACGACAGGGACGAGCAGTACTTC. This gives the protein CASRDDRDEQYF.

There are a few counts of this clone. The chain carries TRBV6-5 and TRBJ2-1; TRBD2 aligns across 14 bases. Trimming took 7 bases from V and 9 from J; bases not matched to a gene: 8. Germline CDR1 is MNHEY and CDR2 is SVGAGI. CDR3 size: 15 residues. In DNA, the CDR3 is TGTGCCAGCACCGAGGGACTAGCGGGAGTTGGTGAGCAGTTCTTC. This sequence encodes CASTEGLAGVGEQFF.

The rearrangement joins TRBV6-1 to TRBJ2-1; 11 nucleotides match TRBD2. The length of the CDR3 is 17 residues. From germline, CDR1 is MNHNS and CDR2 SASEGT. Trimming at V came to 4 bases and at J to 2 bases, leaving 7 bases not matched to a gene. The DNA of the CDR3 is TGTGCCAGCAGTGCATCTCTAGCGGGAGGCCCCTACAATGAGCAGTTCTTC. It specifies CASSASLAGGPYNEQFF.

This clone was observed a handful of times. V and J are TRBV7-9 and TRBJ2-5, with 14 bases aligning to TRBD2. The CDR3 extends over 15 amino acids. Looked up from germline, CDR1 is SEHNR and CDR2 is FQNEAQ (reference sequence). V lost 3 bases and J lost 4; bases outside the gene matches: 1. The CDR3 region is CASSLGLAGAETQYF. CDR3 bases: TGTGCCAGCAGCTTGGGACTAGCGGGAGCAGAGACCCAGTACTTC.

This chain connects TRBV5-4 to TRBJ2-1, with 13 bases that match TRBD2. J lost 2 bases, V lost 4 bases, and 3 bases had no gene match. This CDR3 region has 16 residues. Germline CDR1 reads SGHNT; CDR2 reads YYREEE (reference sequence). CDR3: CASSLGTSGTYNEQFF. The CDR3 DNA sequence: TGTGCCAGCAGCCTAGGGACTAGCGGGACCTACAATGAGCAGTTCTTC.

The chain employs TRBV19 and TRBJ2-1; 7 bases line up with TRBD2. Germline assignment: CDR1 LNHDA and CDR2 SQIVND (reference sequence). The junction had 7 bases not matched to a gene; V was cut back by 9 bases and J by 2 bases. The CDR3 consists of 14 residues. The CDR3 sequence is CASRPGGTYNEQFF. The DNA for the CDR3 is TGTGCCAGCCGGCCGGGGGGAACCTACAATGAGCAGTTCTTC.

This clone has a single count. V usage is TRBV29-1 and J usage is TRBJ1-1; D is possibly TRBD1 (5 bases). This CDR3 is built from 13 residues. In germline, CDR1 is SQVTM, CDR2 ANQGSEA. V lost 4 bases, J lost 0 bases, and 9 bases lay in between. CDR3 protein: CSVARQMNTEAFF. The CDR3 DNA follows: TGCAGCGTTGCCCGACAGATGAACACTGAAGCTTTCTTT.

The chain has TRBV28 and TRBJ1-4; D gene uncertain. CDR1 is MDHEN, CDR2 SYDVKM, per germline. With 6 bases removed from V and 0 bases from J, the gap between germline ends came to 17 bases. The CDR3 runs 17 residues. The CDR3 here is CASSLTALTTTNEKLFF. DNA for the CDR3: TGTGCCAGCAGCCTAACCGCCCTGACAACAACTAATGAAAAACTGTTTTTT.

The V gene is TRBV4-2, the J gene TRBJ1-2; 8 bases line up with TRBD1. The CDR3 length is 14 residues. Germline V gene data show CDR1 as LGHNA and CDR2 as YNFKEQ. J was trimmed by 2 bases and V by 2 bases; bases with no gene match: 1. The CDR3 reads CASSQRTGNYGYTF. The CDR3 DNA follows: TGTGCCAGCAGCCAACGGACAGGGAACTATGGCTACACCTTC.

CDR3 bases: TGTGCCAGCAGGAACACCGGGACTTACACCGGGGAGCTGTTTTTT. Amino acids: CASRNTGTYTGELFF. The rearrangement uses TRBV5-4 and TRBJ2-2, with a possible D match to TRBD2 (6 bases). Between the trimmed V and J ends, which lost 5 bases and 3 bases, there was a span of 14 bases. Per the germline V gene, CDR1 is SGHNT and CDR2 is YYREEE (reference sequence). The CDR3 covers 15 residues.

The V call is TRBV5-4, the J call TRBJ2-7, with 7 bases fitting TRBD1. CDR1 is SGHNT, CDR2 YYREEE, per germline (reference sequence). The CDR3 is 14 residues long. V was pared by 5 bases and J by 1 base, with 6 bases of the junction left unmatched. The chain's CDR3 is CASRERDSSYEQYF. The CDR3 nucleotides read TGTGCCAGCAGAGAAAGGGACAGTTCCTACGAGCAGTACTTC. Using reference TRBV5-4 and TRBJ2-7 for the parts outside the CDR3, the full variable domain is ETGVTQSPTHLIKTRGQQVTLRCSSQSGHNTVSWYQQALGQGPQFIFQYYREEENGRGNFPPRFSGLQFPNYSSELNVNALELDDSALYLCASRERDSSYEQYFGPGTRLTVT.

The chain employs TRBV10-3 and TRBJ2-7, with TRBD1 matching over 7 bases. Germline trimming cut 6 bases from V and 3 bases from J; bases unmatched to any gene: 14. The CDR3 contains 16 residues. The germline V gene encodes CDR1 ENHRY and CDR2 SYGVKD. The CDR3 bases are TGTGCCATCAGCGCGCCCCGGGGACAGCTCAGCTACGAGCAGTACTTC. Residues: CAISAPRGQLSYEQYF.

The chain carries TRBV28 and TRBJ2-1; 11 bases agree with TRBD2. The trim removed 6 bases at V and 7 bases at J, leaving 8 bases unmatched. Germline V gene data show CDR1 as MDHEN and CDR2 as SYDVKM. CDR3 length equals 15 residues. CDR3 in DNA: TGTGCCAGCAGGGGAGGGGCTAGCGGGAGGAATGAGCAGTTCTTC. The encoded protein is CASRGGASGRNEQFF.

This clone was recorded a few times. The chain joins TRBV27 to TRBJ1-2; 10 bases line up with TRBD1. CDR1 is MNHEY and CDR2 is SMNVEV in the germline V gene (reference sequence). This CDR3 comprises 18 residues. V trimming: 0 bases; J trimming: 1 base; junction bases outside the gene matches: 8. Here the CDR3 reads CASSLSRQGADHNYGYTF. DNA of the CDR3: TGTGCCAGCAGTTTATCCCGACAGGGGGCGGATCATAACTATGGCTACACCTTC.

The chain uses TRBV18 and TRBJ2-4, with D possibly being TRBD1 (5 bases). CDR1 is KGHSH, CDR2 LQKENI, per germline. V was trimmed by 1 base and J by 7 bases, leaving 11 bases between them. CDR3 length: 14 residues. CDR3 sequence (DNA): TGTGCCAGCTCACCACGCCAGGGTGGGAACATTCAGTACTTC. Translated, it gives CASSPRQGGNIQYF.

Comments on this clone: Other DNA sequences in the sample encode the same CDR3. This chain links TRBV4-3 with TRBJ1-4; the D gene is possibly TRBD1 (6 bases). Germline V gene lookup returns CDR1 LGHNA and CDR2 YSLEER. Trimming cost V 3 bases and J 7 bases, with 15 bases left between them. The CDR3 consists of 15 residues. The CDR3 is CASSHSQGAGEKLFF. The CDR3 DNA follows: TGCGCCAGCAGCCACTCACAGGGAGCTGGTGAAAAACTGTTTTTT.

V is TRBV27 and J is TRBJ1-1; a weak D match, TRBD1 (6 bases). V was cut by 6 bases and J by 6 bases, with 14 bases left in between. The germline V gene encodes CDR1 MNHEY and CDR2 SMNVEV (reference sequence). The CDR3 is 13 residues long. For the CDR3, the DNA is TGTGCCAGCAGCGGACAGAGGATTGCTGAAGCTTTCTTT. The encoded protein is CASSGQRIAEAFF.

The chain couples TRBV18 to TRBJ2-5; 7 bases are a match to TRBD1. Germline-derived CDR1 and CDR2 are KGHSH and LQKENI. After removal of 3 bases from V and 5 bases from J, the junction contained 12 bases not matched to a gene. CDR3 size: 16 residues. The CDR3 region has the DNA TGTGCCAGCTCACCCCTTGCAGGGGGAGTCGGTGAGACCCAGTACTTC. Translation gives CASSPLAGGVGETQYF.

The J gene is TRBJ1-1, the V gene TRBV19, with D possibly being TRBD1 (6 bases). V gave up 8 bases and J gave up 7 bases, with 17 bases separating them. Germline CDR1 is LNHDA and CDR2 is SQIVND (reference sequence). The CDR3 loop spans 13 amino acids. The CDR3 bases are TGTGCCAGTCTAGACACCGGACAGCGTGAAGCTTTCTTT. This codes for CASLDTGQREAFF.

The genes are TRBV7-2 and TRBJ2-5; D possibly corresponds to TRBD1 (6 bases). This CDR3 is 16 amino acids long. Germline assignment: CDR1 SGHTA and CDR2 FQGNSA. V lost 1 base to trimming and J lost 2 bases, with 14 bases between them. The CDR3 loop is CASSLVGAINQETQYF. Written as DNA, the CDR3 is TGTGCCAGCAGCTTAGTGGGGGCCATCAATCAAGAGACCCAGTACTTC.

The chain employs TRBV20-1 and TRBJ2-7; no definite D call. Deletions cut 6 bases from V and 0 bases from J, with 6 bases between. There are 11 residues in the CDR3. From germline, CDR1 is DFQATT and CDR2 SNEGSKA (reference sequence). CDR3 bases: TGCAGTGCACAGAGCTCCTACGAGCAGTACTTC. This codes for CSAQSSYEQYF.